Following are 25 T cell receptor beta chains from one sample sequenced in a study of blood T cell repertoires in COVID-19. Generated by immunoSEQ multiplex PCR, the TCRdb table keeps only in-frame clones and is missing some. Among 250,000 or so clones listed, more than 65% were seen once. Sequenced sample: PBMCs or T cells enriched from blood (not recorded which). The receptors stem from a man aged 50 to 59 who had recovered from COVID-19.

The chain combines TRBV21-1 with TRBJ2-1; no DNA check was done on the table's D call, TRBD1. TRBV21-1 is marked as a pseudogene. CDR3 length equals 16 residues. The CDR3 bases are TGTGCCAGCAGCAATACCGGGACAGGGAAGCTTAGTGAGCAGTTCTTC. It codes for CASSNTGTGKLSEQFF.

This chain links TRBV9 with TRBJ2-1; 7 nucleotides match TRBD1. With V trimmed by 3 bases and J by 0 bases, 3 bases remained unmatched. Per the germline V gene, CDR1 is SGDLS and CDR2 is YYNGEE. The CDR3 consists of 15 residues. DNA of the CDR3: TGTGCCAGCAGCGGGGGACAGAGCTCCTACAATGAGCAGTTCTTC. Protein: CASSGGQSSYNEQFF.

The CDR3 region is CASSLKQATSNYGYTF. CDR3 in DNA: TGTGCCAGCAGCCTCAAACAGGCCACCTCTAACTATGGCTACACCTTC. The chain uses TRBV5-4 and TRBJ1-2, with TRBD1 as a possible D gene (5 bases). Germline values: CDR1 SGHNT, CDR2 YYREEE (reference sequence). Deletions cut 4 bases from V and 0 bases from J, with 16 bases between. This CDR3 region has 16 residues.

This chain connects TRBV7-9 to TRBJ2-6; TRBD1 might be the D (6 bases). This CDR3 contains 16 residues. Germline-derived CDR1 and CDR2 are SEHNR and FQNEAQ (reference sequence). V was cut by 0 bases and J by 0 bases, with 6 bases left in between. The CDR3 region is CASSLATGSGANVLTF. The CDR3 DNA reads TGTGCCAGCAGCTTAGCGACAGGCTCTGGGGCCAACGTCCTGACTTTC.

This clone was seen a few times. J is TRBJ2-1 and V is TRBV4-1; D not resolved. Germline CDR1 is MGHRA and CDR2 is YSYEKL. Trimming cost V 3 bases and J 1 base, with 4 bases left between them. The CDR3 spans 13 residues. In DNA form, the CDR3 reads TGCGCCAGCAGCCACGGTTCCTACAATGAGCAGTTCTTC. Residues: CASSHGSYNEQFF.

The CDR3 sequence is CASSSATNEKLFF. DNA of the CDR3: TGTGCCAGCAGCTCGGCAACTAATGAAAAACTGTTTTTT. This rearrangement joins TRBV7-6 to TRBJ1-4; no firm D call. This CDR3 comprises 13 residues. The germline V and J ends were trimmed by 4 bases and 0 bases, with 3 bases remaining between them. Germline loops: CDR1 SGHVS, CDR2 FNYEAQ.

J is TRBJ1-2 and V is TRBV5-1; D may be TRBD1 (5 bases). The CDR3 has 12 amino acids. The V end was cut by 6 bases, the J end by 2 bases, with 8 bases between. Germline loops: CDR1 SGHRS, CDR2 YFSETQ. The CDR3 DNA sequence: TGCGCCAGCACGGCAGGGAACTATGGCTACACCTTC. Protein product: CASTAGNYGYTF.

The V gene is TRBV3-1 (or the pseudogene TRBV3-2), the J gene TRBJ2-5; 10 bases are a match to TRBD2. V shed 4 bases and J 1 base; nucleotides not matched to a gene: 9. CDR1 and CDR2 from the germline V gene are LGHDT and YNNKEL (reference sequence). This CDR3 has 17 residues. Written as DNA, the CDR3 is TGTGCCAGCAGCCTCCGGGTTGCTAGCGGGGGCCAAGAGACCCAGTACTTC. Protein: CASSLRVASGGQETQYF.

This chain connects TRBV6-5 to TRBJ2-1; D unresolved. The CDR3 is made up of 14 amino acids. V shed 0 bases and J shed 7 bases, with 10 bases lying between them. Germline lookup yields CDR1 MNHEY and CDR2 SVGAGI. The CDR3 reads CASSYSSPRNEQFF. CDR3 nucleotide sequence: TGTGCCAGCAGTTACTCGAGCCCGAGGAATGAGCAGTTCTTC.

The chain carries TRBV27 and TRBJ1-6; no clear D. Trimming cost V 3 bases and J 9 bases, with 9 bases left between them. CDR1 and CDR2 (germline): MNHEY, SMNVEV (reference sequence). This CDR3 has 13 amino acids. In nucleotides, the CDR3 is TGTGCCAGCAGTTTCAGCGGAGGTTCACCCCTCCACTTT. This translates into CASSFSGGSPLHF.

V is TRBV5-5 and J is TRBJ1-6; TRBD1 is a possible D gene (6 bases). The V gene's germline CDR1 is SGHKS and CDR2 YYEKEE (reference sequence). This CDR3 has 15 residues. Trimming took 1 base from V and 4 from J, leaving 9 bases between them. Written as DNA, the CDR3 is TGTGCCAGCAGCTTGCAGGACAGTTATAATTCACCCCTCCACTTT. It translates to CASSLQDSYNSPLHF.

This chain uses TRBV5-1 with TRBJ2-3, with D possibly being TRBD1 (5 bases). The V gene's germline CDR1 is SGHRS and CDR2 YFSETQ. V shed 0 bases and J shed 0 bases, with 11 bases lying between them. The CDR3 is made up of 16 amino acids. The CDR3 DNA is TGCGCCAGCAGCTTGGGACAGACTTCTAGCACAGATACGCAGTATTTT. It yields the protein CASSLGQTSSTDTQYF.

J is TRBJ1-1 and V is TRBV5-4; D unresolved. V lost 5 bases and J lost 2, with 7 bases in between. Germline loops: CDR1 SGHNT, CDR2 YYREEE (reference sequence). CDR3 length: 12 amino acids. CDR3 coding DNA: TGTGCCAGCAGTTTTCTTAACACTGAAGCTTTCTTT. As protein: CASSFLNTEAFF.

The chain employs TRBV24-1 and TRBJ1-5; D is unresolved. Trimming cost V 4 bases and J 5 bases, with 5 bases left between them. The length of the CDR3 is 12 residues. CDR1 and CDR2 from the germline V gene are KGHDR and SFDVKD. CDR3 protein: CATSDDYQPQHF. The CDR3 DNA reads TGTGCCACCAGTGACGACTATCAGCCCCAGCATTTT.

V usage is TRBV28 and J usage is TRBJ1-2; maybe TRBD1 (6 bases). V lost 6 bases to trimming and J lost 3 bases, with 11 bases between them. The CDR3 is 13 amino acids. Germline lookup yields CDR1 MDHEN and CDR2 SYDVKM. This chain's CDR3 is CASSRDTDYGYTF. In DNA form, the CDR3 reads TGTGCCAGCAGCCGGGACACGGACTATGGCTACACCTTC.

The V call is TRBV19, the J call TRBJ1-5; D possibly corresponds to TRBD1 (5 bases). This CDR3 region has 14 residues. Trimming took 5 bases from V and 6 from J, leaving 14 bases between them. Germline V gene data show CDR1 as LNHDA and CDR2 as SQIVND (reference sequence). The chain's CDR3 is CASSAGRLGQPQHF. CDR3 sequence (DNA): TGTGCCAGTAGTGCAGGGAGGTTAGGTCAGCCCCAGCATTTT.

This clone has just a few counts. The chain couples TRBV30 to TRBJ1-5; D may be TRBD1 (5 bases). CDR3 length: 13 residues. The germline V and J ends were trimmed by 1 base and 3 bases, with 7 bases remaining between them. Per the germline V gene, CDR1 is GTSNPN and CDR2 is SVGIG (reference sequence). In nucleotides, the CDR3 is TGTGCCTGGAGTGGGGGGGACAATCAGCCCCAGCATTTT. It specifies CAWSGGDNQPQHF.

As DNA, the CDR3 is TGTGCCAGTAGTATAGGCGGGTCACCCAACACCGGGGAGCTGTTTTTT. This sequence encodes CASSIGGSPNTGELFF. J is TRBJ2-2 and V is TRBV19; D possibly corresponds to TRBD2 (5 bases). Trimming shortened V by 1 base and J by 2 bases, and 11 bases separated the two germline ends. This CDR3 spans 16 amino acids. Germline values: CDR1 LNHDA, CDR2 SQIVND (reference sequence). The full variable domain, with the rest looked up from reference TRBV19 and TRBJ2-2, is DGGITQSPKYLFRKEGQNVTLSCEQNLNHDAMYWYRQDPGQGLRLIYYSQIVNDFQKGDIAEGYSVSREKKESFPLTVTSAQKNPTAFYLCASSIGGSPNTGELFFGEGSRLTVL.

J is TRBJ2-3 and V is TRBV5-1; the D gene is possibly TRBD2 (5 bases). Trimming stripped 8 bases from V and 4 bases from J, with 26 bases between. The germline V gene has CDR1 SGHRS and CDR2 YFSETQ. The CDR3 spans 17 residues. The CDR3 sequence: CASSTSAGPPSPDTQYF. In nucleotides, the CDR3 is TGCGCCAGTTCGACCTCCGCGGGCCCCCCATCGCCAGATACGCAGTATTTT.

The chain's CDR3 is CASSIDSTGQETQYF. The CDR3 coding sequence is TGTGCCAGTAGTATAGATTCAACAGGTCAAGAGACCCAGTACTTC. The rearrangement joins TRBV19 to TRBJ2-5, with D possibly TRBD1 on 5 matching bases. The CDR3 loop spans 15 amino acids. The germline gives CDR1 LNHDA, CDR2 SQIVND (reference sequence). V was pared by 0 bases and J by 2 bases, with 10 bases between.

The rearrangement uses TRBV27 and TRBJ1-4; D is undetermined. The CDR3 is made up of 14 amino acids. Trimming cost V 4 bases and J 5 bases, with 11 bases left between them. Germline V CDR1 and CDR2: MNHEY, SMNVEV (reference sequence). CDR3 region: CASSYGDSNEKLFF. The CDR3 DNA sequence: TGTGCCAGCAGTTATGGTGACTCCAATGAAAAACTGTTTTTT.

The CDR3 DNA reads as TGTGCCAGCACTCGTCCTGACAGGGTTGACTATGGCTACACCTTC. Its translation: CASTRPDRVDYGYTF. The chain employs TRBV7-2 and TRBJ1-2, with 7 bases that match TRBD1. The V gene end was trimmed by 7 bases and the J gene end by 3 bases; junction bases not matched to a gene: 11. The CDR3 covers 15 residues. CDR1 and CDR2 from the germline V gene are SGHTA and FQGNSA. Together with reference TRBV7-2 and TRBJ1-2, the CDR3 gives the full variable domain: GAGVSQSPSNKVTEKGKDVELRCDPISGHTALYWYRQSLGQGLEFLIYFQGNSAPDKSGLPSDRFSAERTGGSVSTLTIQRTQQEDSAVYLCASTRPDRVDYGYTFGSGTRLTVV.

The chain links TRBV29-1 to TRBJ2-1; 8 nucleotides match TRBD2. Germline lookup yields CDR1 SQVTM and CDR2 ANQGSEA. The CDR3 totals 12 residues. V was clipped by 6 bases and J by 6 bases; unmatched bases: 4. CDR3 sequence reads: CSVTGTSNEQFF. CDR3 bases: TGCAGCGTCACCGGGACTAGCAATGAGCAGTTCTTC.

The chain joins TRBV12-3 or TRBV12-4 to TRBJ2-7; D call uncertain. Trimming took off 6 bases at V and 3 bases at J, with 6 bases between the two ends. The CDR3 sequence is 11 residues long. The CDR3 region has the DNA TGTGCCAGCAGCGAGAGCTACGAGCAGTACTTC. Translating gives CASSESYEQYF.

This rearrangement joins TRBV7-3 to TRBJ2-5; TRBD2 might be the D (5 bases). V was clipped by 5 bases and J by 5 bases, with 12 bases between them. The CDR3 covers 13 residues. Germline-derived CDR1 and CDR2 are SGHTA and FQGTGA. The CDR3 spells CASSKVATETQYF. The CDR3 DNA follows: TGTGCCAGCAGCAAGGTAGCGACGGAGACCCAGTACTTC.